A selection of T cell receptor beta chains follows, all from one sample in a study of monozygotic twins with inflammatory bowel disease. TCRdb reprocessed the 5' RACE reads and reports one entry per CDR3 protein, with no DNA. This sample contains about 300,000 distinct CDR3 sequences. The sequencing sample was made of blood. The receptors shown here come from a human donor with ulcerative colitis or Crohn's disease, or a healthy co-twin of an affected twin (not recorded which). CDR3s include the opening cysteine and the closing phenylalanine or tryptophan.

>TRBJ2-1|17|TRBV28
CASSHRDYSLSYNEQFF
>TRBJ2-4|15|TRBV7-9
CASSLVGGRENIQYF
>TRBJ2-3|15|TRBV30
CAWSETSNPTDTQYF
>TRBJ2-2|18|TRBV10-3
CAIPSTGLAGQNTGELFF
>TRBJ2-7|13|TRBV12-3/TRBV12-4
CASSSLSGTEQYF
>TRBJ2-7|12|TRBV7-2
CASSPRYYEQYF
>TRBJ2-3|15|TRBV28
CASSLGASGRDTQYF
>TRBJ2-5|16|TRBV9
CASSVGPSGMGETQYF
>TRBJ2-4|17|TRBV11-2
CASSLDPGIWAKNIQYF
>TRBJ1-1|15|TRBV7-3
CASSPGEGRLTEAFF
>TRBJ1-2|11|TRBV29-1
CSVERTYGYTF
>TRBJ1-5|15|TRBV6-2/TRBV6-3
CASSYSAREGQPQHF
>TRBJ2-1|12|TRBV6-2/TRBV6-3
CASSYSLRAQFF
>TRBJ2-1|17|TRBV4-2
CASSQDINLSSYNEQFF
>TRBJ2-1|16|TRBV7-3
CASSSSAGTGANEQFF
>TRBJ2-1|15|TRBV6-2/TRBV6-3
CASKDRLDHRNEQFF
>TRBJ2-6|17|TRBV6-2/TRBV6-3
CASSLQGRSSGANVLTF
>TRBJ2-6|14|TRBV7-6
CASSPESGANVLTF
>TRBJ2-1|11|TRBV28
CASSLIDEQFF
>TRBJ2-7|17|TRBV5-1
CASSGRDTSTQSYEQYF
>TRBJ1-4|15|TRBV11-2
CASTRRGGQNEKLFF
>TRBJ2-3|16|TRBV5-1
CASSHQRGGSTDTQYF
>TRBJ2-2|16|TRBV3-1
CASSQPSRRNTGELFF
>TRBJ1-6|14|TRBV12-3/TRBV12-4
CASSFTGEGSPLHF
>TRBJ2-2|14|TRBV7-8
CASRDSRGTGELFF
>TRBJ2-1|16|TRBV5-1
CASSYGSRTSGNEQFF
>TRBJ2-2|13|TRBV7-2
CAGTSGIVGELFF
>TRBJ2-7|13|TRBV7-9
CASSLAGLYEQYF
>TRBJ1-1|12|TRBV30
CAWSVRGFGAFF
>TRBJ2-3|16|TRBV28
CASSLALAGESDTQYF
>TRBJ2-7|15|TRBV3-1
CASSQGTRSSYEQYF
>TRBJ2-2|15|TRBV2
CASRVLALGTGELFF
>TRBJ2-1|14|TRBV12-3/TRBV12-4
CASSPRTSLSEQFF
>TRBJ2-4|15|TRBV12-3/TRBV12-4
CASNRDGGVKNIQYF
>TRBJ2-1|16|TRBV7-9
CASSPGTGASYNEQFF
>TRBJ1-2|15|TRBV7-9
CASSLFSVQVDGYTF
>TRBJ1-2|13|TRBV4-3
CASSPGTGEGYTF
>TRBJ2-2|16|TRBV29-1
CSVEGLASGNTGELFF
>TRBJ2-3|13|TRBV5-4
CASSLYLADTQYF
>TRBJ2-7|12|TRBV10-3
CAIRSGAGASAF
>TRBJ2-7|11|TRBV4-3
CASSSRGEQYF
>TRBJ1-1|13|TRBV12-3/TRBV12-4
CASGPSANTEAFF
>TRBJ2-5|16|TRBV7-2
CASSSRQGWAWETQYF